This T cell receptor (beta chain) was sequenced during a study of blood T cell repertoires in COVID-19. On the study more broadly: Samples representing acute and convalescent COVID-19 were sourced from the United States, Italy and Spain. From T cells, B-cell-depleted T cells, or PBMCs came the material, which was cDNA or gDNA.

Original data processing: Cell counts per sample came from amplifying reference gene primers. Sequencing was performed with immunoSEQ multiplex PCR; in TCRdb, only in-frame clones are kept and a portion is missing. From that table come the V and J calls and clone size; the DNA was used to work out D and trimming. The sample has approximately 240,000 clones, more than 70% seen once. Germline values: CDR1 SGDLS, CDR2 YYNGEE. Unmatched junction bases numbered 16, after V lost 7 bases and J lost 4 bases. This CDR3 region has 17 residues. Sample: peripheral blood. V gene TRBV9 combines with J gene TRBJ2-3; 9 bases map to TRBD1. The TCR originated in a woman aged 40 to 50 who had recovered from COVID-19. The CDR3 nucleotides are TGTGCCAGCGGCGCCCCCGGTTCGGACAGGGGCGCAGATACGCAGTATTTT. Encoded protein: CASGAPGSDRGADTQYF.